The text below deals with one T cell receptor beta chain. V shed 0 bases and J shed 1 base, with 8 bases lying between them. This CDR3 has 15 amino acids. Germline V gene sequence: CDR1 MNHEY, CDR2 SVGAGI. This specimen belongs to a study of blood T cell repertoires in COVID-19. Assay: immunoSEQ multiplex PCR; the TCRdb copy retains only in-frame clones and omits some. The table lists about 130,000 clones, 70% to 75% of them singletons. The gene calls are TRBV6-5 and TRBJ2-3; weak D call: TRBD2 (5 bases). This receptor was obtained from a man aged 55 to 69 with acute or convalescent COVID-19. The source material was peripheral blood. The CDR3 nucleotides are TGTGCCAGCAGTTACTCGTCCGGGGGCACAGATACGCAGTATTTT. This translates into CASSYSSGGTDTQYF.